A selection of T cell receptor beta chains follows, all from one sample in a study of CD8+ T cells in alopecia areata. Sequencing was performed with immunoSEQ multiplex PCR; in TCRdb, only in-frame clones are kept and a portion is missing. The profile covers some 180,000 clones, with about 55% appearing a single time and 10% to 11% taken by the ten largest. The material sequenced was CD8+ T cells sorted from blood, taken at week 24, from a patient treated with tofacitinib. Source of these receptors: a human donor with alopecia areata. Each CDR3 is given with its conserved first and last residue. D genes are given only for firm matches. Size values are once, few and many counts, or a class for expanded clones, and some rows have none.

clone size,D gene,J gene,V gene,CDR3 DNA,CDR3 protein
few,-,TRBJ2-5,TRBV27,TGTGCCAGCAGTCTAGCTTCACAAGAGACCCAGTACTTC,CASSLASQETQYF
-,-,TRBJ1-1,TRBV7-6,TGTGCCAGCAGCTTAGGGGGGCGAGGGTCTGACACTGAAGCTTTCTTT,CASSLGGRGSDTEAFF
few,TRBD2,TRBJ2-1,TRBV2,TGTGCCAGCATTCGAGGCGGGAGCCTGGGCAATGAGCAGTTCTTC,CASIRGGSLGNEQFF
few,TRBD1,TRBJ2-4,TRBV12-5,TGTGCTAGTGCTTTGGGACAGGGGGACATTCAGTACTTC,CASALGQGDIQYF
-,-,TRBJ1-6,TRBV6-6,TGTGCCAGCAGTCGTTCCACACCCCTCCACTTT,CASSRSTPLHF
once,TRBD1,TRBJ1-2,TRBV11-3,TGTGCCAGCAGCTTAGGAACAGGGGAGGTCTATGGCTACACCTTC,CASSLGTGEVYGYTF
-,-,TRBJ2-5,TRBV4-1,TGCGCCAGCAGCCAAGCCGGGGAGGAAGAGACCCAGTACTTC,CASSQAGEEETQYF
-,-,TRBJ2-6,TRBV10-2,TGCGCCAGCAGTGAGACTGGGGCCAACGTCCTGACTTTC,CASSETGANVLTF
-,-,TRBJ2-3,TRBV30,TGTGCCTGGAGTACAGGTGCTAGCACAGATACGCAGTATTTT,CAWSTGASTDTQYF
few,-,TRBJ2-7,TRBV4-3,TGCGCCAGCAGCCAACAGGACCGCTACGAGCAGTACTTC,CASSQQDRYEQYF
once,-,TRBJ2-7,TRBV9,TGTGCCAGCAGCGTAGGTACCGATGTTGGAGGCGAGCAGTACTTC,CASSVGTDVGGEQYF
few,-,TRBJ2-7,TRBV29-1,TGCAGCGTTGAAGGGGACTACGAGCAGTACTTC,CSVEGDYEQYF
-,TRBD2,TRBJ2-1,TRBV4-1,TGCGCCAGCAGCCAAGGGACTAGCGGGGGTGAGCAGTTCTTC,CASSQGTSGGEQFF
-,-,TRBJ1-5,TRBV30,TGTGCCTGGAGTGCGGGGTCCAATCAGCCCCAGCATTTT,CAWSAGSNQPQHF
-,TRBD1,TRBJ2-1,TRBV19,TGTGCCAGTTCCCGGGACAGGGCCTACAATGAGCAGTTCTTC,CASSRDRAYNEQFF
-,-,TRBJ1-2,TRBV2,TGTGCCAGCAGTCCTAAAAACGACAGGACCGGTGGCTACACCTTC,CASSPKNDRTGGYTF
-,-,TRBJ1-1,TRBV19,TGTGCCAGCGGTGGGTTTGGCACTGAAGCTTTCTTT,CASGGFGTEAFF
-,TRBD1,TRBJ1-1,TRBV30,TGTGCCTGGACGACAGGGGTGAGCACTGAAGCTTTCTTT,CAWTTGVSTEAFF
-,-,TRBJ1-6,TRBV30,TGTGCCTGGAGTGTTGGTAATTCACCCCTCCACTTT,CAWSVGNSPLHF
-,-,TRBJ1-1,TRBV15,TGTGCCACCAGCAGAGTAGGATCTGAAGCTTTCTTT,CATSRVGSEAFF
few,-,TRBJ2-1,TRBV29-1,TGCAGCGTTGAAGGAGGAGTGACAGGGAGGAGAGATGAGCAGTTCTTC,CSVEGGVTGRRDEQFF
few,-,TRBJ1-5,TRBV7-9,TGTGCCAGCAGCTCGACCCTGGGGATACATCAGCCCCAGCATTTT,CASSSTLGIHQPQHF
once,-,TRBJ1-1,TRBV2,TGTGCCAGCAGTGGGTTGGTGGGGGGCACTGAAGCTTTCTTT,CASSGLVGGTEAFF
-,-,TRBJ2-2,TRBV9,TGTGCCAGCAGCGTAGAGAGGGAGAGCACCGGGGAGCTGTTTTTT,CASSVERESTGELFF
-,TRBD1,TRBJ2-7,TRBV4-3,TGCGCCAGCAGCCAAGATCTCCCCGGCGACAGGGTATACGAGCAGTACTTC,CASSQDLPGDRVYEQYF